This T cell receptor (beta chain) stems from a study of CD4 T cells in relation to SARS-CoV-2 and coronaviruses. With respect to this clone: The antigen remains undetermined.

Before the COVID-19 pandemic, during about 2010-2018, CD4+ T cells were taken from unexposed donors. Assay: immunoSEQ multiplex PCR; the TCRdb copy retains only in-frame clones and omits some. This sample has about 59,000 clones, with roughly 88% found just once. Germline trimming cut 2 bases from V and 8 bases from J; bases unmatched to any gene: 13. Germline V gene data show CDR1 as SGHVS and CDR2 as FNYEAQ. The CDR3 spans 17 residues. Study outcomes and limitations: SARS-CoV-2-driven expansion was significantly weaker in crossreactive than monoreactive clones.

Material for sequencing was memory CD4+ T cells from PBMCs. V is TRBV7-6 and J is TRBJ2-1; the match to TRBD2 covers 9 bases. The sequence was collected from a human donor in good health. CDR3 protein: CASSLLRSSGRRDEQFF. CDR3 DNA: TGTGCCAGCAGCTTACTTCGGTCCAGCGGGAGGAGGGATGAGCAGTTCTTC.